Sequencing of this T cell receptor (beta chain) was carried out in a study of T cell responses to AZD1222 COVID-19 vaccine. General study findings and limits: Spike-spanning, vaccine-associated CD4 TCRs were dominant at 160-218 and 743-854. Donors were largely white British and mainly female; clonal diversity was possibly underestimated.

Profiling relied on immunoSEQ multiplex PCR, and the TCRdb table lists in-frame clones only, not all of them. The repertoire holds roughly 200,000 clones, with around 88% as singletons. For this clone: Its specificity is unknown.

Germline V CDR1 and CDR2: SGHRS, YFSETQ. This CDR3 has 13 amino acids. Trimming took 3 bases from V and 2 from J, leaving 6 bases between them. This chain links TRBV5-1 with TRBJ2-1, with D possibly being TRBD1 (5 bases). Material: peripheral blood, obtained on day 0 of AZD1222 vaccination. The clonotype originates from an adult in good health. DNA for the CDR3: TGCGCCAGCAGCTCAGGGCCCTACAATGAGCAGTTCTTC. Translated: CASSSGPYNEQFF.